This TCR beta chain was observed in a study of blood T cells in healthy people across ages (dated by TCRdb to the mid-2010s). Regarding the study in general: In model experiments, template switching captured roughly one uniquely barcoded TCR beta cDNA molecule for every two T cells. Using deep sequencing normalized with unique cDNA molecular identifiers, the study measured how TCR beta repertoire diversity changes with age. Four age groups were formed from the donors: young (average approximately 15 years), middle-aged (less than 40), aged (under 70) and long-lived (approximately 80). To avoid experimental bias, donors of different ages were distributed randomly across sequencing lanes. The study analyzed two additional independent replicas of 1 million unique cDNA reads from the same blood draw for two donors, one aged 18 to 30 and one aged 80 or older.

Donors were a few dozen systemically healthy Caucasian individuals from Russia aged roughly 6 to 90 years. Approximately 10 milliliters of peripheral blood were collected from each donor into EDTA-treated Vacutainer tubes. Ficoll-Paque density-gradient centrifugation was used to isolate PBMCs, with at least 7 million obtained per sample. Trizol reagent was used to extract total RNA from the PBMCs, yielding at least 5 micrograms per sample. For every donor, flow cytometry on a PBMC aliquot measured the percentage of naive CD45RAhigh/CD27high T cells. The receptor library was made with 5' RACE. Sequenced on an Illumina HiSeq 2500. The second PCR ran for about 6 to 11 cycles and used a J-beta primer mix along with a sample-barcoded 5' primer. A unique molecular identifier was introduced onto each TCR beta cDNA molecule by a template-switch 5' adaptor carrying 12 random nucleotides. Each sample yielded at least 2.5 million CDR3-containing paired-end reads. First-strand cDNA synthesis was performed from all RNA using the Mint cDNA synthesis kit, with priming by a TRBC-specific oligonucleotide. Following uracil-DNA glycosylase treatment, all cDNA underwent a first 18-cycle PCR with the universal primers M1SS and BC2_uni_R. The authors processed their data as follows. For normalization, 1 million high-quality reads were randomly selected from each sample, with every read carrying a distinct molecular identifier. Reads sharing molecular identifiers were discarded rather than binned into consensus sequences. MiTCR, run with a Q25 quality threshold and the strictest error-elimination algorithm, handled CDR3 identification, clonotype clustering and error correction. A nonparametric unseen species model with Euler transformation was used to estimate lower-bound total TCR beta diversity. TCRdb reprocessed the public reads (quality trimming at Q25 with fastp, clone calling with MiXCR) and kept in-frame beta chains. Merged by CDR3 protein, the rows form single entries marked with the most common genes and DNA. TCRdb's processing, not the study's, gives the V and J calls here. The sample table holds about 640,000 distinct CDR3 sequences, of which approximately 40% were seen once. About 32% of the sample rests with the top ten.

The CDR3 runs 14 amino acids, cysteine and phenylalanine included. Of the read, only the CDR3 DNA is kept; its 42 bases are in frame from base 1. CDR1 and CDR2 (KGHDR, SFDVKD) derive from the germline V gene. A few counts support this clonotype. Which antigen it targets is not known. Base qualities were left out, and no much larger clone turns up one base away. Broad study findings and their caveats: Because the CMV infection status of the donors was unknown, age-related changes in expanded clonotypes may potentially have been confounded. Observed TCR beta diversity per million T cells fell roughly linearly with age, and a significant reduction was already apparent by age approximately 41. Observed TCR beta diversity correlated strongly with the percentage of naive T cells measured by flow cytometry. Total diversity estimates from one million sequenced T cells were considered lower bounds and underestimates. Compared with the aged group, more naive CD4+ T cells, fewer expanded clones and increased TCR diversity were shown by the long-lived group, suggesting age selection. Conclusive comparison of naive and antigen-experienced compartments was prevented by the profiling of bulk unsorted PBMCs.

The rearranged chain carries TRBV24-1 and TRBJ2-4; the D gene is not confidently resolved. With the DNA end fitting TRBJ2-7 better, the J assignment may be wrong. The origin of this receptor is an elderly man in good health. The sample was blood. The nucleotide sequence reads TGTGCCACCAGTGGTACCCCAAATTCCTACGAGCAGTACTTC. Its protein product is CATSGTPNSYEQYF.